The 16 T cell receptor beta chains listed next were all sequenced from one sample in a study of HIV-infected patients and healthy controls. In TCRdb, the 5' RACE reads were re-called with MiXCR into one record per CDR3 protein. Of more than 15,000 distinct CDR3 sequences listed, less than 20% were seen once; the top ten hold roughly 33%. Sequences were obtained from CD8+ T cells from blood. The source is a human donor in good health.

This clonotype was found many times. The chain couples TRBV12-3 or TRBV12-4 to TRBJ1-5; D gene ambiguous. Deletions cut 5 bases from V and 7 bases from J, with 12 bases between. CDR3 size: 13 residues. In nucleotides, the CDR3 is TGTGCCAGCAGTCGGACGGAGAGACAGCCCCAGCATTTT. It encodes CASSRTERQPQHF.

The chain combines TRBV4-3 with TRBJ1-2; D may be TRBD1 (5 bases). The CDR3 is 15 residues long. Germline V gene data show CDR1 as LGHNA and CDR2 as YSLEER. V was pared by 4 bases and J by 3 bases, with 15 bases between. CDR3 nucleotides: TGCGCCAGCAGCCGGGGCTGGGGGGACGACTATGGCTACACCTTC. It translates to CASSRGWGDDYGYTF.

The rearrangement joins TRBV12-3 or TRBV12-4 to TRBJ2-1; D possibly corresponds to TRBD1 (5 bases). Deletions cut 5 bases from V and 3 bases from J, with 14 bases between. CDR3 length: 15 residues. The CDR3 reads CASSPRQSHYNEQFF. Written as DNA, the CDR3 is TGTGCCAGCAGTCCCCGACAGAGTCACTACAATGAGCAGTTCTTC.

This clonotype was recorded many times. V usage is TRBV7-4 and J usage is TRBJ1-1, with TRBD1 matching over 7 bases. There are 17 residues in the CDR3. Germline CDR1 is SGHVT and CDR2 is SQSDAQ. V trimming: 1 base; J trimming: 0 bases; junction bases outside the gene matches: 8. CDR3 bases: TGTGCCAGCAGCTTAGACAGGGGAACGTCTATGAACACTGAAGCTTTCTTT. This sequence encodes CASSLDRGTSMNTEAFF.

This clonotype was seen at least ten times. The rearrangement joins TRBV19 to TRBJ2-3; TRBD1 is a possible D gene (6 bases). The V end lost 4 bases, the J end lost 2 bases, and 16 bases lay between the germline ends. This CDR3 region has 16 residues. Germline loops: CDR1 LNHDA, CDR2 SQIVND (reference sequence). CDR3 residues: CASSTEPGQYTDTQYF. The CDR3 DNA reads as TGTGCCAGTAGTACCGAACCGGGACAATACACAGATACGCAGTATTTT.

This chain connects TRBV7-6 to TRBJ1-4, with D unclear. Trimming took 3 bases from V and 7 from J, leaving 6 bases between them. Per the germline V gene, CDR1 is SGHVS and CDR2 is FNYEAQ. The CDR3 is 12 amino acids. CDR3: CASSFKGEKLFF. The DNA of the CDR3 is TGTGCCAGCAGCTTTAAGGGTGAAAAACTGTTTTTT.

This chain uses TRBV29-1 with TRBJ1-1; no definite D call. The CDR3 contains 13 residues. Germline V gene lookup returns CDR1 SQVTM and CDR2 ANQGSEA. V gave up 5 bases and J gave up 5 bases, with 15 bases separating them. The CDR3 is CSVQLNSGTEAFF. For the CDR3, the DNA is TGCAGCGTTCAACTCAACTCGGGGACTGAAGCTTTCTTT.

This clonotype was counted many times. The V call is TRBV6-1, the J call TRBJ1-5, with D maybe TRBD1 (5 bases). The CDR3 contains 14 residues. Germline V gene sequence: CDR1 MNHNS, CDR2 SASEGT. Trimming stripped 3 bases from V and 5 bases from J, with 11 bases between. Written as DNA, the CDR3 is TGTGCCAGCAGTGATTATACGGGGGATCAGCCCCAGCATTTT. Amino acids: CASSDYTGDQPQHF.

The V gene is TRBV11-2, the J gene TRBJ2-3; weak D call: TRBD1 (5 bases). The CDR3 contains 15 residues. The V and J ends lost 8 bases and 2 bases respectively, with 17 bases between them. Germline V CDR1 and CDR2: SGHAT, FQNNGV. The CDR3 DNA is TGTGCCAGCTCGCCTGTCGGCAGGGACACAGATACGCAGTATTTT. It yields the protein CASSPVGRDTDTQYF.

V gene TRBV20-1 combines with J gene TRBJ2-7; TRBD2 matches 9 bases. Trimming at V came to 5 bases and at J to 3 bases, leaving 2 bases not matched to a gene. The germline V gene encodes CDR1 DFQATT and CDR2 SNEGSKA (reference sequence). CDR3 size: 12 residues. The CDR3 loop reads CSAGTSLYEQYF. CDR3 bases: TGCAGTGCTGGGACTAGCCTCTACGAGCAGTACTTC.

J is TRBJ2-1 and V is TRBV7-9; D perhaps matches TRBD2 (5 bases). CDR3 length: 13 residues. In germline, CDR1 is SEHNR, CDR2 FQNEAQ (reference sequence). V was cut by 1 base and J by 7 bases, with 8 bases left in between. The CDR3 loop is CASSLGTLNEQFF. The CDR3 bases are TGTGCCAGCAGCTTAGGGACTTTAAATGAGCAGTTCTTC. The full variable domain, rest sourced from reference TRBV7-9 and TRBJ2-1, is DTGVSQNPRHKITKRGQNVTFRCDPISEHNRLYWYRQTLGQGPEFLTYFQNEAQLEKSRLLSDRFSAERPKGSFSTLEIQRTEQGDSAMYLCASSLGTLNEQFFGPGTRLTVL.

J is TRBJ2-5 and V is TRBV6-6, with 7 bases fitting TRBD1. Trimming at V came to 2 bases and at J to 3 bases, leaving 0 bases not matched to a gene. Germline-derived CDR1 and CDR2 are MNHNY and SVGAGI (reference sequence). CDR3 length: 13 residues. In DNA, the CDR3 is TGTGCCAGCAGTTACGGGACAGAAGAGACCCAGTACTTC. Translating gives CASSYGTEETQYF.

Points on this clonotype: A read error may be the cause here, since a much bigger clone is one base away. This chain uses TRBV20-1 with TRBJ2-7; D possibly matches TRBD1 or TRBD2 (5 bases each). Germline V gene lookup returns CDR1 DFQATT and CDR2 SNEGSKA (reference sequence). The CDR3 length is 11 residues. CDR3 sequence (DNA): TGCAGTGCTCAGAGGGGTCTCGAGCAGCACTTC. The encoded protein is CSAQRGLEQHF.

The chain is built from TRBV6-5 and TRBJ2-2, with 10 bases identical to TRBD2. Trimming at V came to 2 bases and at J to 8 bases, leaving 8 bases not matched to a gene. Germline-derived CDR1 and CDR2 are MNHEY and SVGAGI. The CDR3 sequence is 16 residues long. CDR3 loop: CASSYDLAGAQGELFF. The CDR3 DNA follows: TGTGCCAGCAGTTACGATCTAGCGGGGGCTCAGGGGGAGCTGTTTTTT.

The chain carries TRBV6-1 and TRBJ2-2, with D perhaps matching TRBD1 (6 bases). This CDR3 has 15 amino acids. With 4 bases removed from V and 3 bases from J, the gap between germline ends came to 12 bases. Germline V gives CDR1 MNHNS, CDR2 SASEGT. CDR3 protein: CASSVARGHTGELFF. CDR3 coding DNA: TGTGCCAGCAGTGTTGCCAGGGGTCACACCGGGGAGCTGTTTTTT.

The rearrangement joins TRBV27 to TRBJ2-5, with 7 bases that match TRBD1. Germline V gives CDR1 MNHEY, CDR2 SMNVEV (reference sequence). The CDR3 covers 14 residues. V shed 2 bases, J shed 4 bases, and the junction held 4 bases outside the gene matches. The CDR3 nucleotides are TGTGCCAGCAGTTTAGCCCCAGGGGGAGAGACCCAGTACTTC. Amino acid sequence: CASSLAPGGETQYF.